Following are 27 T cell receptor beta chains from one sample sequenced in a study of CD8 T cells in ankylosing spondylitis. TCRdb reprocessed the 5' RACE reads via MiXCR and lists one record per CDR3 protein. This sample carries a few hundred thousand distinct CDR3 sequences, 20% to 25% of them seen once, and the ten largest clones take about an eighth. Sequencing was carried out using blood, either unsorted or a sorted T cell fraction (not recorded which). These receptors all stem from a male donor with ankylosing spondylitis or in good health (not recorded which).

This clonotype occurred a few times. The chain combines TRBV6-1 with TRBJ1-1; D remains unclear. The CDR3 contains 13 residues. Trimming removed 5 bases from V and 1 base from J, with 8 bases in between. CDR1 is MNHNS, CDR2 SASEGT, per germline. The CDR3 is CASSQAPNTEAFF. CDR3 bases: TGTGCCAGCAGTCAGGCACCGAACACTGAAGCTTTCTTT.

CDR3 residues: CASRGTGGGYTGELFF. The CDR3 bases are TGTGCCAGCAGAGGGACGGGGGGAGGGTACACCGGGGAGCTGTTTTTT. The chain employs TRBV6-1 and TRBJ2-2, with 7 bases identical to TRBD2. The CDR3 loop spans 16 amino acids. J lost 3 bases, V lost 6 bases, and 10 bases had no gene match. Germline-derived CDR1 and CDR2 are MNHNS and SASEGT.

Only a few counts were recorded for this clonotype. The V and J genes are TRBV10-1 and TRBJ2-3, with TRBD2 matching 7 bases. V lost 0 bases, J lost 6 bases, and 9 bases stayed unmatched. Germline values: CDR1 WNHNN, CDR2 SYGVQD (reference sequence). The CDR3 runs 16 residues. This CDR3 is CASSESSGASLDTQYF. The CDR3 DNA reads as TGCGCCAGCAGTGAGTCGAGCGGGGCCTCCCTGGATACGCAGTATTTT.

This clonotype was observed a few times. The rearrangement joins TRBV12-3 or TRBV12-4 to TRBJ2-7; 10 nucleotides agree with TRBD2. V shed 6 bases, J shed 4 bases, and the junction held 9 bases outside the gene matches. This CDR3 spans 15 amino acids. DNA for the CDR3: TGTGCCAGCAGCCCGGGGACTAGCGTCGGGTACGAGCAGTACTTC. It specifies CASSPGTSVGYEQYF.

The chain combines TRBV11-2 with TRBJ2-7; D is ambiguous. Per the germline V gene, CDR1 is SGHAT and CDR2 is FQNNGV. This CDR3 comprises 15 residues. V was trimmed by 0 bases and J by 3 bases, leaving 12 bases between them. CDR3 nucleotide sequence: TGTGCCAGCAGCTTAGAGACAACCCCGGGCTACGAGCAGTACTTC. Amino acids: CASSLETTPGYEQYF.

This clonotype was counted only a few times. The chain combines TRBV18 with TRBJ2-2; 8 nucleotides line up with TRBD1. This CDR3 has 17 residues. CDR1 is KGHSH and CDR2 is LQKENI in the germline V gene. With V trimmed by 5 bases and J by 7 bases, 15 bases remained unmatched. CDR3 in DNA: TGTGCCAGCTCATCAACTCCCGCCGACAGGGGCGGCGGGGAGCTGTTTTTT. As protein: CASSSTPADRGGGELFF.

V and J are TRBV7-9 and TRBJ2-1; no definite D call. The CDR3 length is 13 residues. Trimming removed 5 bases at V and 5 bases at J, with 10 bases between. CDR1 is SEHNR and CDR2 is FQNEAQ in the germline V gene (reference sequence). CDR3 in DNA: TGTGCCAGCAGCCCCCGACCGGACAATGAGCAGTTCTTC. As protein: CASSPRPDNEQFF.

This chain connects TRBV9 to TRBJ2-3, with D possibly matching TRBD2 (5 bases). The germline V and J ends were trimmed by 1 base and 5 bases, with 11 bases remaining between them. This CDR3 is built from 14 residues. Germline assignment: CDR1 SGDLS and CDR2 YYNGEE. Here the CDR3 DNA reads TGTGCCAGCAGCGTATTCGGGGAAATAGATACGCAGTATTTT. Its translation is CASSVFGEIDTQYF.

V usage is TRBV7-9 and J usage is TRBJ2-1; D might be TRBD1 (5 bases). Between the trimmed V and J ends, which lost 1 base and 1 base, there was a span of 11 bases. The V gene's germline CDR1 is SEHNR and CDR2 FQNEAQ (reference sequence). This CDR3 contains 16 residues. The CDR3 region is CASSLGGRGSYNEQFF. CDR3 nucleotide sequence: TGTGCCAGCAGCTTAGGAGGAAGGGGATCCTACAATGAGCAGTTCTTC.

CDR3 DNA sequence: TGTGCCAGCAGTTTATCCCTAGCGGGGGGTAGCACAGATACGCAGTATTTT. Translation gives CASSLSLAGGSTDTQYF. The chain employs TRBV28 and TRBJ2-3, with 11 bases fitting TRBD2. Germline V lookup: CDR1 MDHEN, CDR2 SYDVKM. CDR3 size: 17 residues. J gave up 0 bases and V 1 base, and 3 bases lay outside the gene matches.

This chain links TRBV12-3 or TRBV12-4 with TRBJ1-2; D gene uncertain. The CDR3 covers 15 residues. The germline V and J ends were trimmed by 6 bases and 2 bases, with 16 bases remaining between them. CDR3 sequence: CASSPIPALNYGYTF. The DNA for the CDR3 is TGTGCCAGCAGCCCTATACCGGCTCTGAACTATGGCTACACCTTC.

The chain carries TRBV4-1 and TRBJ2-1; 16 bases line up with TRBD2. In germline, CDR1 is MGHRA, CDR2 YSYEKL. With V trimmed by 2 bases and J by 3 bases, 4 bases remained unmatched. CDR3 length: 18 residues. DNA for the CDR3: TGCGCCAGCAGCCAAATGGGACTAGCGGGGGGGATCTACAATGAGCAGTTCTTC. This encodes CASSQMGLAGGIYNEQFF.

The table lists this clonotype with a few counts. J is TRBJ2-7 and V is TRBV19; 10 nucleotides line up with TRBD1. V lost 5 bases, J lost 2 bases, and 6 bases stayed unmatched. Germline values: CDR1 LNHDA, CDR2 SQIVND (reference sequence). The length of the CDR3 is 15 residues. The DNA of the CDR3 is TGTGCCAGTAGTTTCTCGGGACAGGGGACCTACGAGCAGTACTTC. Amino acid sequence: CASSFSGQGTYEQYF. The whole variable domain, remainder taken from reference TRBV19 and TRBJ2-7, is DGGITQSPKYLFRKEGQNVTLSCEQNLNHDAMYWYRQDPGQGLRLIYYSQIVNDFQKGDIAEGYSVSREKKESFPLTVTSAQKNPTAFYLCASSFSGQGTYEQYFGPGTRLTVT.

There are a few counts of this clonotype. The chain recombines TRBV12-3 or TRBV12-4 with TRBJ2-7, with a possible D match to TRBD2 (5 bases). V lost 5 bases, J lost 1 base, and 9 bases lay in between. This CDR3 comprises 13 residues. The CDR3: CASSAGMSYEQYF. CDR3 coding DNA: TGTGCCAGCAGTGCCGGGATGTCCTACGAGCAGTACTTC.

The sample holds a few counts of this clonotype. This chain joins TRBV29-1 and TRBJ2-1, with 7 positions matching TRBD1. Germline V gene lookup returns CDR1 SQVTM and CDR2 ANQGSEA. This CDR3 region has 14 residues. The junction had 9 bases not matched to a gene; V was cut back by 7 bases and J by 3 bases. The CDR3 nucleotides are TGCAGCGCCGAGCCCGACAGGGTCTACAATGAGCAGTTCTTC. Protein: CSAEPDRVYNEQFF.

This clonotype was seen a few times. The chain couples TRBV12-3 or TRBV12-4 to TRBJ2-1; TRBD2 might be the D (6 bases). CDR3 length: 16 amino acids. V was pared by 4 bases and J by 1 base, with 14 bases between. The CDR3 coding sequence is TGTGCCAGCAGTTACCTCGGGGGTAGGTCCTACAATGAGCAGTTCTTC. Encoded protein: CASSYLGGRSYNEQFF.

This clonotype was observed a handful of times. The junction departs from the called germline gene at one end, perhaps through a read error. V gene TRBV12-3 or TRBV12-4 combines with J gene TRBJ2-1; D is possibly TRBD1 or TRBD2 (6 bases each). The CDR3 contains 16 residues. CDR3 sequence: CASSFWGAHSDNEQFF. The CDR3 region has the DNA TGTGCCAGCAGTTTCTGGGGGGCCCACTCCGACAATGAGCAGTTCTTC.

There are a few counts of this clonotype. The chain employs TRBV7-9 and TRBJ2-3; TRBD1 is a possible D gene (6 bases). The CDR3 spans 15 residues. Deletions cut 4 bases from V and 4 bases from J, with 15 bases between. Germline V gives CDR1 SEHNR, CDR2 FQNEAQ (reference sequence). The CDR3 sequence: CASSSYHEGADTQYF. The CDR3 DNA sequence: TGTGCCAGCAGCTCCTATCACGAGGGGGCAGATACGCAGTATTTT.

This clonotype has more than one count but fewer than ten. The chain employs TRBV29-1 and TRBJ2-2; TRBD2 is a possible D gene (6 bases). This CDR3 contains 17 residues. Trimming stripped 6 bases from V and 0 bases from J, with 20 bases between. Germline V lookup: CDR1 SQVTM, CDR2 ANQGSEA. The CDR3, as DNA: TGCAGCGTCATCCACACGTGGGGGGAAGCGAACACCGGGGAGCTGTTTTTT. It translates to CSVIHTWGEANTGELFF.

This clonotype was picked up many times. V gene TRBV6-1 combines with J gene TRBJ2-1; TRBD1 matches 10 bases. With V trimmed by 6 bases and J by 4 bases, 6 bases remained unmatched. CDR3 length: 15 amino acids. Germline values: CDR1 MNHNS, CDR2 SASEGT. The CDR3 loop reads CASSQDRGRYNEQFF. The CDR3 coding sequence is TGTGCCAGCAGCCAGGACAGGGGGAGATACAATGAGCAGTTCTTC.

This clonotype has just a few counts. The rearrangement links TRBV10-3 to TRBJ2-1; the match to TRBD2 covers 12 bases. The CDR3 runs to 16 residues. CDR1 and CDR2 from the germline V gene are ENHRY and SYGVKD. V lost 3 bases and J lost 9; bases outside the gene matches: 9. The CDR3 DNA is TGTGCCATCAGTGAAGGCCTAGCGGGGGGGCGTGGTGAGCAGTTCTTC. Its translation: CAISEGLAGGRGEQFF.

This clonotype was counted only a few times. This sequence joins TRBV7-9 and TRBJ2-7, with D unclear. The V end was cut by 5 bases, the J end by 4 bases, with 12 bases between. The germline V gene has CDR1 SEHNR and CDR2 FQNEAQ (reference sequence). CDR3 size: 13 residues. CDR3 DNA: TGTGCCAGCAGCAAGGGCCAGGCATACGAGCAGTACTTC. The encoded protein is CASSKGQAYEQYF.

The chain has TRBV11-2 and TRBJ2-1, with a tentative D call TRBD1 (5 bases). The V gene lost 8 bases and the J gene lost 2 bases, with 16 bases spanning the gap. Germline CDR1 SGHAT, CDR2 FQNNGV. CDR3 length: 15 residues. The CDR3, as DNA: TGTGCCAGCGGAACCGACAGTCTACCCTACAATGAGCAGTTCTTC. It codes for CASGTDSLPYNEQFF.

This clonotype was detected a few times. The genes are TRBV5-1 and TRBJ2-2; D is possibly TRBD2 (6 bases). Germline V gives CDR1 SGHRS, CDR2 YFSETQ. This CDR3 is built from 15 residues. V was shortened by 0 bases and J by 6 bases, with 12 bases between the two germline ends. CDR3 in amino acids: CASSLGLVSSGELFF. CDR3 DNA: TGCGCCAGCAGCTTGGGACTAGTGTCGTCCGGGGAGCTGTTTTTT.

This clonotype was recorded many times. The chain is built from TRBV12-3 or TRBV12-4 and TRBJ2-1, with 15 bases lining up with TRBD2. The ends lost 5 bases at V and 8 bases at J; junction bases unmatched: 4. The CDR3 consists of 15 residues. For the CDR3, the DNA is TGTGCCAGCAGTGGGGGACTAGCGGGGGGTTATGAGCAGTTCTTC. This translates into CASSGGLAGGYEQFF.

The V and J genes are TRBV5-5 and TRBJ2-1; TRBD1 agrees at 8 bases. Per the germline V gene, CDR1 is SGHKS and CDR2 is YYEKEE (reference sequence). J was trimmed by 9 bases and V by 4 bases; bases with no gene match: 9. CDR3 size: 14 residues. CDR3 DNA sequence: TGTGCCAGCAGCCCCGGGCAGGGGGCCCTTGAGCAGTTCTTC. This gives the protein CASSPGQGALEQFF.

There are a few counts of this clonotype. The rearrangement uses TRBV20-1 and TRBJ2-7; D remains ambiguous. Germline assignment: CDR1 DFQATT and CDR2 SNEGSKA (reference sequence). The V end lost 6 bases, the J end lost 2 bases, and 11 bases lay between the germline ends. CDR3 length: 12 residues. The CDR3 DNA sequence: TGCAGTGCGGTGGGGAACACCTACGAGCAGTACTTC. Protein sequence: CSAVGNTYEQYF.